Each of the 28 T cell receptor beta chains below was sequenced from the same sample in a study of shared clonotypes between healthy human individuals. TCRdb's table, derived via immunoSEQ multiplex PCR, lists solely in-frame clones and lacks some. The sample lists about 2 million clones, roughly 95% occurring once. Naivety among CD8 cells was defined by CD45RO negativity and positive CCR7 selection, thereby excluding terminally differentiated effector memory CD45RA+ cells. The sequenced sample was naive CD8+ T cells sorted from blood. These receptors were taken from a man between 18 and 29 years old in good health.

V and J are TRBV28 and TRBJ2-1; no clear D gene. This CDR3 has 15 residues. The germline V gene has CDR1 MDHEN and CDR2 SYDVKM. Trimming removed 5 bases from V and 1 base from J, with 12 bases in between. Written as DNA, the CDR3 is TGTGCCAGCAGTCAGGATCTTCGATCCTACAATGAGCAGTTCTTC. Its translation: CASSQDLRSYNEQFF.

The rearrangement joins TRBV27 to TRBJ2-1, with 7 nucleotides matching TRBD2. V lost 5 bases to trimming and J lost 5 bases; unmatched junction nucleotides: 12. The length of the CDR3 is 16 residues. Germline values: CDR1 MNHEY, CDR2 SMNVEV (reference sequence). In DNA form, the CDR3 reads TGTGCCAGCAGTCCGGTGGGGGAGGGCCGAGACAATGAGCAGTTCTTC. Protein product: CASSPVGEGRDNEQFF.

The table lists this clone with a count of one. This chain uses TRBV2 with TRBJ2-6; no clear D. V was trimmed by 8 bases and J by 0 bases, leaving 5 bases between them. The CDR3 totals 13 residues. Germline values: CDR1 SNHLY, CDR2 FYNNEI. The CDR3 nucleotides read TGTGCCAGCGAACGCTCTGGGGCCAACGTCCTGACTTTC. The encoded protein is CASERSGANVLTF.

The chain is built from TRBV19 and TRBJ1-4; TRBD1 matches 9 bases. With 8 bases clipped from V and 5 bases from J, the junction kept 6 bases outside the gene matches. Germline values: CDR1 LNHDA, CDR2 SQIVND (reference sequence). The CDR3 has 14 amino acids. CDR3 DNA: TGTGCCAGTTTCCCCGGGACAGGGAATGAAAAACTGTTTTTT. The encoded protein is CASFPGTGNEKLFF.

Only a few counts were recorded for this clone. This sequence joins TRBV4-3 and TRBJ2-5; no firm D call. V dropped 0 bases and J dropped 4 bases, with 12 bases sitting between them. CDR1 is LGHNA, CDR2 YSLEER, per germline. CDR3 size: 15 residues. The CDR3 nucleotides are TGCGCCAGCAGCCAAGATCTGGCGATTGGAGAGACCCAGTACTTC. Translation: CASSQDLAIGETQYF.

The genes are TRBV6-6 and TRBJ2-1, with 9 bases matching TRBD2. Germline CDR1 is MNHNY and CDR2 is SVGAGI (reference sequence). The trim removed 6 bases at V and 0 bases at J, leaving 6 bases unmatched. The CDR3 runs to 16 residues. CDR3 sequence reads: CASSQTSGYSYNEQFF. The CDR3 DNA reads as TGTGCCAGCAGCCAGACTAGCGGTTACTCCTACAATGAGCAGTTCTTC.

The CDR3 here is CASSMGGLGYQETQYF. The CDR3 DNA sequence: TGTGCCAGTAGTATGGGCGGGCTGGGGTACCAAGAGACCCAGTACTTC. The gene calls are TRBV19 and TRBJ2-5, with D possibly TRBD2 on 5 matching bases. The CDR3 consists of 16 residues. CDR1 and CDR2 (germline): LNHDA, SQIVND (reference sequence). V was pared by 3 bases and J by 0 bases, with 14 bases between. Full variable domain (remainder filled in from reference TRBV19 and TRBJ2-5): DGGITQSPKYLFRKEGQNVTLSCEQNLNHDAMYWYRQDPGQGLRLIYYSQIVNDFQKGDIAEGYSVSREKKESFPLTVTSAQKNPTAFYLCASSMGGLGYQETQYFGPGTRLLVL.

The chain uses TRBV4-1 and TRBJ1-1; TRBD1 is a possible D gene (5 bases). Looked up from germline, CDR1 is MGHRA and CDR2 is YSYEKL. The CDR3 has 13 amino acids. The V end lost 1 base, the J end lost 6 bases, and 9 bases lay between the germline ends. DNA of the CDR3: TGCGCCAGCAGCCAAGGGGGACGGTCTGAAGCTTTCTTT. This codes for CASSQGGRSEAFF.

About this clone: A much larger clone differs by one base, so this may be a read error. This rearrangement joins TRBV13 to TRBJ2-7; D gene ambiguous. The germline CDR1 and CDR2 sequences are PRHDT and FYEKMQ (reference sequence). The length of the CDR3 is 11 residues. V was pared by 4 bases and J by 2 bases, with 3 bases between. CDR3 nucleotides: TGTGCCAGCAGCTCCACCTACGAGCAGTACTTC. Its protein product is CASSSTYEQYF. The whole variable domain, remainder taken from reference TRBV13 and TRBJ2-7, is AAGVIQSPRHLIKEKRETATLKCYPIPRHDTVYWYQQGPGQDPQFLISFYEKMQSDKGSIPDRFSAQQFSDYHSELNMSSLELGDSALYFCASSSTYEQYFGPGTRLTVT.

The chain joins TRBV28 to TRBJ2-3, with a tentative D call TRBD2 (6 bases). Germline CDR1 MDHEN, CDR2 SYDVKM. With 3 bases removed from V and 4 bases from J, the gap between germline ends came to 26 bases. CDR3 size: 19 residues. The CDR3 DNA sequence: TGTGCCAGCAGTTTCCCCCCCTCCGGGACTTTAGCAGCGGCAGATACGCAGTATTTT. Amino acids: CASSFPPSGTLAAADTQYF.

This chain connects TRBV27 to TRBJ2-7; maybe TRBD1 (5 bases). Germline lookup yields CDR1 MNHEY and CDR2 SMNVEV (reference sequence). Trimming removed 2 bases from V and 5 bases from J, with 10 bases in between. The CDR3 runs 13 residues. The CDR3, as DNA: TGTGCCAGCAGTTTAGCTCAGGGCCACGAGCAGTACTTC. This codes for CASSLAQGHEQYF.

A word on this clone: Other DNA sequences of this sample code for an identical CDR3. The genes are TRBV4-3 and TRBJ2-7; 7 nucleotides align to TRBD2. V gave up 0 bases and J gave up 4 bases; unmatched junction bases: 6. This CDR3 contains 15 residues. From germline, CDR1 is LGHNA and CDR2 YSLEER. CDR3 bases: TGCGCCAGCAGCCAAGATCGAGGGGAGGGTTACGAGCAGTACTTC. Protein: CASSQDRGEGYEQYF.

Concerning this clone: The sample has other DNA sequences that encode this CDR3 too. V usage is TRBV10-3 and J usage is TRBJ2-1; D gene ambiguous. V was pared by 0 bases and J by 0 bases, with 9 bases between. The CDR3 extends over 16 amino acids. CDR1 and CDR2 (germline): ENHRY, SYGVKD. CDR3 DNA: TGTGCCATCAGTGAGTCGGCCGCTAGCTCCTACAATGAGCAGTTCTTC. Translated: CAISESAASSYNEQFF.

The sample holds one count of this clone. The chain combines TRBV6-5 with TRBJ1-6, with D possibly being TRBD1 (6 bases). V was shortened by 2 bases and J by 7 bases, with 9 bases between the two germline ends. The CDR3 sequence is 14 residues long. Germline values: CDR1 MNHEY, CDR2 SVGAGI. The CDR3 sequence: CASSYNRVNSPLHF. CDR3 coding DNA: TGTGCCAGCAGTTACAACAGGGTCAATTCACCCCTCCACTTT.

This clone was seen only a few times. This chain uses TRBV19 with TRBJ2-7, with D perhaps matching TRBD1 (6 bases). Germline CDR1 LNHDA, CDR2 SQIVND (reference sequence). Trimming stripped 3 bases from V and 2 bases from J, with 14 bases between. This CDR3 has 15 residues. The DNA of the CDR3 is TGTGCCAGTAGTATGGGGGCAGCGACCACCTACGAGCAGTACTTC. Translation gives CASSMGAATTYEQYF.

The V call is TRBV11-3, the J call TRBJ1-6; D may be TRBD1 (6 bases). The V gene lost 7 bases and the J gene lost 2 bases, with 15 bases spanning the gap. Per the germline V gene, CDR1 is SGHNT and CDR2 is YENEEA. CDR3 size: 16 residues. The CDR3 DNA is TGTGCCAGCACCTCTTTCACAGGGCCCTATAATTCACCCCTCCACTTT. Protein product: CASTSFTGPYNSPLHF.

The rearrangement joins TRBV15 to TRBJ1-4; no clear D gene. In germline, CDR1 is LNHNV, CDR2 YYDKDF (reference sequence). The CDR3 extends over 16 amino acids. Trimming took 2 bases from V and 4 from J, leaving 14 bases between them. The CDR3 coding sequence is TGTGCCACCAGCAGACCTCCAAAGGCGGATAATGAAAAACTGTTTTTT. This gives the protein CATSRPPKADNEKLFF.

The rearrangement joins TRBV7-9 to TRBJ1-2; 8 nucleotides match TRBD1. V shed 5 bases, J shed 0 bases, and the junction held 5 bases outside the gene matches. This CDR3 region has 15 residues. Looked up from germline, CDR1 is SEHNR and CDR2 is FQNEAQ (reference sequence). CDR3 nucleotides: TGTGCCAGCAGCCCATCGGACAGGGCTAACTATGGCTACACCTTC. Translating gives CASSPSDRANYGYTF.

This chain joins TRBV9 and TRBJ2-7, with a possible D match to TRBD2 (5 bases). There are 15 residues in the CDR3. V was cut by 1 base and J by 1 base, with 12 bases left in between. Per germline, CDR1 SGDLS and CDR2 YYNGEE. The CDR3 nucleotides are TGTGCCAGCAGCGTATACCAGGACTCGTCCTACGAGCAGTACTTC. Translating it yields CASSVYQDSSYEQYF.

The genes are TRBV27 and TRBJ2-7; D is uncertain. Trimming left V 4 bases short and J 1 base short, with 8 bases between. Germline CDR1 MNHEY, CDR2 SMNVEV (reference sequence). The CDR3 spans 13 residues. The CDR3 DNA is TGTGCCAGCAGTTCCGGAGATTCCTACGAGCAGTACTTC. Its translation is CASSSGDSYEQYF.

This chain connects TRBV7-9 to TRBJ2-3; a possible D gene is TRBD1 (6 bases). V lost 5 bases and J 2 bases, leaving 23 bases between the germline ends. The germline V gene encodes CDR1 SEHNR and CDR2 FQNEAQ (reference sequence). The CDR3 consists of 18 residues. The CDR3, as DNA: TGTGCCAGCAGCCAACATCCCAGGGGATGGAAGGACACAGATACGCAGTATTTT. It translates to CASSQHPRGWKDTDTQYF. The whole variable domain, remainder taken from reference TRBV7-9 and TRBJ2-3, is DTGVSQNPRHKITKRGQNVTFRCDPISEHNRLYWYRQTLGQGPEFLTYFQNEAQLEKSRLLSDRFSAERPKGSFSTLEIQRTEQGDSAMYLCASSQHPRGWKDTDTQYFGPGTRLTVL.

The V call is TRBV27, the J call TRBJ1-4; D unresolved. CDR1 is MNHEY, CDR2 SMNVEV, per germline (reference sequence). V was trimmed by 4 bases and J by 3 bases, leaving 12 bases between them. This CDR3 contains 15 residues. CDR3 protein: CASSSNSFSNEKLFF. CDR3 DNA: TGTGCCAGCAGTTCCAACAGCTTTTCTAATGAAAAACTGTTTTTT. The full variable domain, with the rest looked up from reference TRBV27 and TRBJ1-4, is EAQVTQNPRYLITVTGKKLTVTCSQNMNHEYMSWYRQDPGLGLRQIYYSMNVEVTDKGDVPEGYKVSRKEKRNFPLILESPSPNQTSLYFCASSSNSFSNEKLFFGSGTQLSVL.

The chain links TRBV9 to TRBJ1-1; the D gene is possibly TRBD1 (5 bases). Deletions cut 4 bases from V and 4 bases from J, with 14 bases between. This CDR3 contains 14 residues. Germline lookup yields CDR1 SGDLS and CDR2 YYNGEE. The CDR3 bases are TGTGCCAGCAGCTCGGGGGGAACTGGCACTGAAGCTTTCTTT. Residues: CASSSGGTGTEAFF.

V usage is TRBV5-6 and J usage is TRBJ1-2, with 9 bases identical to TRBD1. V dropped 0 bases and J dropped 1; count of bases not matched to a gene: 1. There are 15 residues in the CDR3. From germline, CDR1 is SGHDT and CDR2 YYEEEE. CDR3: CASSLDRGLNYGYTF. The DNA for the CDR3 is TGTGCCAGCAGCTTGGACAGGGGGCTTAACTATGGCTACACCTTC. The full variable domain, with the rest looked up from reference TRBV5-6 and TRBJ1-2, is DAGVTQSPTHLIKTRGQQVTLRCSPKSGHDTVSWYQQALGQGPQFIFQYYEEEERQRGNFPDRFSGHQFPNYSSELNVNALLLGDSALYLCASSLDRGLNYGYTFGSGTRLTVV.

This clone was detected only once. The chain links TRBV9 to TRBJ1-4; tentative D call: TRBD1 (6 bases). Trimming pared 4 bases from V and 5 bases from J, leaving 12 bases between. The CDR3 is 14 amino acids. The V gene's germline CDR1 is SGDLS and CDR2 YYNGEE. In DNA, the CDR3 is TGTGCCAGCAGCACCGGGACACCAAATGAAAAACTGTTTTTT. Its protein is CASSTGTPNEKLFF.

In this sample, this clone turned up a few times. The chain joins TRBV30 to TRBJ1-2; D perhaps matches TRBD1 (6 bases). The CDR3 totals 15 residues. Germline CDR1 and CDR2: GTSNPN and SVGIG (reference sequence). Trimming pared 3 bases from V and 5 bases from J, leaving 19 bases between. The DNA of the CDR3 is TGTGCCTGGAGGGACTTAAGGCAGGGGAGTTATGGCTACACCTTC. This encodes CAWRDLRQGSYGYTF.

This clone was observed a single time. The chain couples TRBV19 to TRBJ2-3; D may be TRBD1 (6 bases). The length of the CDR3 is 17 residues. V lost 5 bases to trimming and J lost 3 bases, with 21 bases between them. The germline gives CDR1 LNHDA, CDR2 SQIVND (reference sequence). The CDR3 protein is CASSPRKGESVTDTQYF. Here the CDR3 DNA reads TGTGCCAGTAGTCCCCGAAAGGGGGAGAGTGTAACAGATACGCAGTATTTT.

The chain is built from TRBV4-1 and TRBJ1-1; D unclear. Trimming removed 4 bases from V and 0 bases from J, with 12 bases in between. Germline V CDR1 and CDR2: MGHRA, YSYEKL. The CDR3 is 15 residues long. The CDR3 is CASSPGPQVNTEAFF. DNA of the CDR3: TGCGCCAGCAGCCCGGGCCCACAAGTGAACACTGAAGCTTTCTTT.